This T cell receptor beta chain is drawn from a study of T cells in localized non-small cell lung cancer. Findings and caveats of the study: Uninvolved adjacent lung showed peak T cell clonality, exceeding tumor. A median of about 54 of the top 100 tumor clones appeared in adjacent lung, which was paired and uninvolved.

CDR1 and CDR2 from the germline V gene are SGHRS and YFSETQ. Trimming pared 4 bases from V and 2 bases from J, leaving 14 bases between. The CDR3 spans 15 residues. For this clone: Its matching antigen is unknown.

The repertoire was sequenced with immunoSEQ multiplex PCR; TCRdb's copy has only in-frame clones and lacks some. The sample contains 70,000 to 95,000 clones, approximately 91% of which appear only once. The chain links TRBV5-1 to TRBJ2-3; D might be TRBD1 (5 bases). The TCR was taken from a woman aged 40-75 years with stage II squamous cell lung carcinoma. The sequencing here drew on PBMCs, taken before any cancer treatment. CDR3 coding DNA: TGCGCCAGCAGCCCAAACAGGAACCCCACAGATACGCAGTATTTT. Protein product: CASSPNRNPTDTQYF.